Following are 2 T cell receptor beta chains from one sample sequenced in a study of OX40 agonist ivuxolimab in advanced cancers. Measured with immunoSEQ multiplex PCR; TCRdb has only the in-frame clones, and not every one. The sample carries 55,000 to 85,000 clones, 86% recorded once. Specimen: CD4+ or CD8+ T cells sorted from blood, collected in a trial of the OX40 agonist ivuxolimab. These receptors all stem from an adult with an advanced solid tumor such as melanoma, head and neck, liver or kidney cancer.

This chain uses TRBV6-5 with TRBJ2-3; 7 bases fit TRBD1. Germline trimming cut 6 bases from V and 5 bases from J; bases unmatched to any gene: 11. Germline assignment: CDR1 MNHEY and CDR2 SVGAGI. The CDR3 length is 15 residues. The DNA of the CDR3 is TGTGCCAGCAGCTACGGAGTCGGACAGGTAGATACGCAGTATTTT. It codes for CASSYGVGQVDTQYF.

This clone has a single count. This rearrangement joins TRBV10-3 to TRBJ2-5; D is perhaps TRBD1 (6 bases). The length of the CDR3 is 14 residues. V lost 0 bases and J 5 bases, leaving 10 bases between the germline ends. Germline assignment: CDR1 ENHRY and CDR2 SYGVKD. CDR3: CAISESQGRETQYF. As DNA, the CDR3 is TGTGCCATCAGTGAGTCTCAGGGGCGGGAGACCCAGTACTTC.